Below are 11 T cell receptor beta chains sequenced from a single sample in a study of cytomegalovirus exposure and HLA in healthy donors (TCRdb year 2017). Libraries were constructed by the immunoSEQ multiplex PCR assay. For the multiplex PCR, a mixture combining 60 forward primers for TCR Vbeta segments and 13 reverse primers for TCR Jbeta segments was used. Imported from immuneACCESS, the table was reduced by TCRdb to in-frame sequences with V and J called. These copies leave out some clones; in studies compared against another copy, an unresolved V gene accounts for under half, and the cause of the remainder is not known. The sample records roughly 150,000 clones, over 70% of which are singletons. Around an eighth of the sample goes to the ten largest clones. The sample consisted of PBMCs. These receptors came from a woman aged 40 to 50 in good health and CMV-seronegative.

This clone came up once. The chain combines TRBV4-1 with TRBJ2-1, with 10 bases lining up with TRBD1. With V trimmed by 8 bases and J by 4 bases, 11 bases remained unmatched. Germline V CDR1 and CDR2: MGHRA, YSYEKL. This CDR3 has 16 residues. CDR3: CASGPTDRGQYNEQFF. The CDR3, as DNA: TGCGCCAGCGGTCCAACTGACAGGGGGCAGTACAATGAGCAGTTCTTC.

This rearrangement joins TRBV27 to TRBJ1-1; possibly TRBD1 for D (6 bases). CDR1 and CDR2 (germline): MNHEY, SMNVEV (reference sequence). The CDR3 has 15 residues. The V gene lost 0 bases and the J gene lost 4 bases, with 12 bases spanning the gap. As DNA, the CDR3 is TGTGCCAGCAGTTTATCTGGGGACACGGGCACTGAAGCTTTCTTT. Protein sequence: CASSLSGDTGTEAFF.

This clone appeared a few times. The CDR3 loop reads CASSLETGIDPYEQYF. The CDR3 bases are TGTGCCAGCAGCCTAGAGACAGGGATCGACCCCTACGAGCAGTACTTC. The gene calls are TRBV14 and TRBJ2-7, with 7 bases matching TRBD1. V shed 4 bases, J shed 2 bases, and the junction held 11 bases outside the gene matches. The germline CDR1 and CDR2 sequences are SGHDN and FVKESK. CDR3 length equals 16 residues.

This clone has a handful of counts. CDR3 in DNA: TGTGCCAGCAGTTACGTGGCAGGGGGAAGCTCCTACGAGCAGTACTTC. Protein product: CASSYVAGGSSYEQYF. V is TRBV6-5 and J is TRBJ2-7; TRBD1 matches at 7 bases. The CDR3 runs 16 residues. V was pared by 2 bases and J by 0 bases, with 7 bases of the junction left unmatched. Per the germline V gene, CDR1 is MNHEY and CDR2 is SVGAGI.

The chain combines TRBV25-1 with TRBJ2-1, with 12 bases that match TRBD1. Germline V gene lookup returns CDR1 MGHDK and CDR2 SYGVNS. The CDR3 spans 17 residues. The V gene end was trimmed by 4 bases and the J gene end by 10 bases; junction bases not matched to a gene: 14. This CDR3 is CASSVTRSGQGADEQFF. The CDR3 DNA sequence: TGTGCCAGCAGTGTGACCCGATCGGGACAGGGGGCGGACGAGCAGTTCTTC.

V gene TRBV5-6 combines with J gene TRBJ2-3; D might be TRBD2 (6 bases). The V and J ends lost 2 bases and 0 bases respectively, with 16 bases between them. The CDR3 extends over 17 amino acids. Germline loops: CDR1 SGHDT, CDR2 YYEEEE. CDR3 DNA sequence: TGTGCCAGCAGCTTCAAAGCGGGCTCGATTAGCACAGATACGCAGTATTTT. Residues: CASSFKAGSISTDTQYF.

The chain combines TRBV7-2 with TRBJ2-7, with 14 bases fitting TRBD2. CDR1 and CDR2 (germline): SGHTA, FQGNSA. Losses at the gene ends were 5 bases for V and 7 bases for J; bases not matched to a gene: 13. This CDR3 has 17 amino acids. The CDR3: CASSPSGLAGETGEQYF. The CDR3 DNA follows: TGTGCCAGCAGCCCATCGGGACTAGCGGGAGAAACCGGTGAGCAGTACTTC.

V is TRBV7-9 and J is TRBJ2-5, with 7 bases identical to TRBD1. CDR1 and CDR2 from the germline V gene are SEHNR and FQNEAQ (reference sequence). The CDR3 is made up of 14 amino acids. Trimming removed 4 bases from V and 1 base from J; junction bases left unmatched: 3. CDR3 loop: CASSSRDSQETQYF. CDR3 bases: TGTGCCAGCAGCTCCCGGGACAGCCAAGAGACCCAGTACTTC.

This clone appeared once. The chain joins TRBV15 to TRBJ2-7, with 9 bases lining up with TRBD2. Germline CDR1 reads LNHNV; CDR2 reads YYDKDF (reference sequence). The CDR3 runs to 19 residues. The V segment lost 0 bases and the J segment 3 bases; nucleotides outside the gene matches: 15. The CDR3: CATSRDLGREGRGIYEQYF. For the CDR3, the DNA is TGTGCCACCAGCAGAGATCTCGGGCGGGAGGGCCGAGGTATCTACGAGCAGTACTTC. The full variable domain, completed using reference TRBV15 and TRBJ2-7, is DAMVIQNPRYQVTQFGKPVTLSCSQTLNHNVMYWYQQKSSQAPKLLFHYYDKDFNNEADTPDNFQSRRPNTSFCFLDIRSPGLGDTAMYLCATSRDLGREGRGIYEQYFGPGTRLTVT.

The chain is built from TRBV7-9 and TRBJ1-2, with D unclear. Between the trimmed V and J ends, which lost 5 bases and 2 bases, there was a span of 6 bases. CDR3 size: 12 residues. In germline, CDR1 is SEHNR, CDR2 FQNEAQ (reference sequence). CDR3 residues: CASSRENYGYTF. The DNA for the CDR3 is TGTGCCAGCAGCCGGGAGAACTATGGCTACACCTTC.

J is TRBJ2-1 and V is TRBV9; TRBD2 aligns across 7 bases. V was pared by 4 bases and J by 8 bases, with 6 bases of the junction left unmatched. The CDR3 runs to 13 residues. Germline CDR1 is SGDLS and CDR2 is YYNGEE. DNA of the CDR3: TGTGCCAGCAGCATTGGACTAGGATATGAGCAGTTCTTC. Translation: CASSIGLGYEQFF.